One and the same sample provided the 3 T cell receptor beta chains below, sequenced in a study of shared clonotypes between healthy human individuals. The repertoire was sequenced with immunoSEQ multiplex PCR; TCRdb's copy has only in-frame clones and lacks some. The profile covers about 470,000 clones, with roughly 77% appearing a single time and less than 15% taken by the ten largest. Sequenced material: PBMCs. The receptors originated from a woman aged 35 to 49 in good health. Some clones in this sample may be carry-over from other donors' samples.

Remarks on this clone: A much bigger clone sits one base away, suggesting this may be a read error. This chain uses TRBV7-9 with TRBJ2-1; TRBD2 might be the D (5 bases). Looked up from germline, CDR1 is SEHNR and CDR2 is FQNEAQ (reference sequence). V was trimmed by 0 bases and J by 9 bases, leaving 6 bases between them. The CDR3 is made up of 12 amino acids. The CDR3 DNA reads TGTGCCAGCAGCTTAGCGGGAGTTGAGCAGTTCTTC. This sequence encodes CASSLAGVEQFF. The full variable domain, completed using reference TRBV7-9 and TRBJ2-1, is DTGVSQNPRHKITKRGQNVTFRCDPISEHNRLYWYRQTLGQGPEFLTYFQNEAQLEKSRLLSDRFSAERPKGSFSTLEIQRTEQGDSAMYLCASSLAGVEQFFGPGTRLTVL.

The V and J genes are TRBV9 and TRBJ2-1; D is possibly TRBD1 (6 bases). Deletions cut 6 bases from V and 1 base from J, with 14 bases between. Looked up from germline, CDR1 is SGDLS and CDR2 is YYNGEE. The length of the CDR3 is 15 residues. CDR3 sequence reads: CASTQGGSSYNEQFF. The DNA for the CDR3 is TGTGCCAGCACCCAAGGGGGTAGTTCCTACAATGAGCAGTTCTTC.

The rearrangement joins TRBV7-9 to TRBJ2-3, with 10 positions matching TRBD1. CDR1 and CDR2 from the germline V gene are SEHNR and FQNEAQ (reference sequence). The CDR3 loop spans 17 amino acids. V gave up 5 bases and J gave up 2 bases; unmatched junction bases: 10. The CDR3 DNA reads TGTGCCAGCAGCAGTAGGACAGGGGGTTTCCCCACAGATACGCAGTATTTT. Its protein product is CASSSRTGGFPTDTQYF.